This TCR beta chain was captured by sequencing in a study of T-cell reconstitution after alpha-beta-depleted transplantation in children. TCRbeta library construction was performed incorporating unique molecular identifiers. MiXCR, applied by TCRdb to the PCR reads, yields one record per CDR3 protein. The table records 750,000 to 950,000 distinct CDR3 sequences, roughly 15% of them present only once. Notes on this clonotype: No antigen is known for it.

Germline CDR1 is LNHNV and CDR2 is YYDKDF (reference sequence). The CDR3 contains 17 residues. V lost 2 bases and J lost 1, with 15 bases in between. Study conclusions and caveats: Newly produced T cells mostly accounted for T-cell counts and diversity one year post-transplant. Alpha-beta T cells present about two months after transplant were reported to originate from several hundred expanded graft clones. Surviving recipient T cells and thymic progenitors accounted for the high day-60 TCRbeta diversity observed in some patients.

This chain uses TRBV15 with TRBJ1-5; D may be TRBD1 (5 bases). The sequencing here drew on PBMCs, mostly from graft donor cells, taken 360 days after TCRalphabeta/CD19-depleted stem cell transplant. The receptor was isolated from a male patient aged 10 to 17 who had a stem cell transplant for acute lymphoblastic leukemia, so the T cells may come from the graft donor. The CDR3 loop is CATSRNPGGESNQPQHF. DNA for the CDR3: TGTGCCACCAGCAGAAACCCGGGGGGGGAAAGCAATCAGCCCCAGCATTTT.